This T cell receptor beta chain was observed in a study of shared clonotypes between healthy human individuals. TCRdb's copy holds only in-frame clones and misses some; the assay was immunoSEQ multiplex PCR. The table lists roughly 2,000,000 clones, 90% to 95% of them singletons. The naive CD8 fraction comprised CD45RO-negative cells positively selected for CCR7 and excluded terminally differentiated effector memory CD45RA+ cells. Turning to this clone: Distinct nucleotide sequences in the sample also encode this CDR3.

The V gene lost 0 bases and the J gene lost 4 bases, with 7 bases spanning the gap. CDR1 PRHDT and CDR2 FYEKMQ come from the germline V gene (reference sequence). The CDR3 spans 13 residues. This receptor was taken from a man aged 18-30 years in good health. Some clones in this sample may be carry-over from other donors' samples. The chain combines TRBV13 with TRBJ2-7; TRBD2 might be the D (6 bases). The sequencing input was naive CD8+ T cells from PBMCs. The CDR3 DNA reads TGTGCCAGCAGCTTAGGCCGGGGGTACGAGCAGTACTTC. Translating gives CASSLGRGYEQYF.